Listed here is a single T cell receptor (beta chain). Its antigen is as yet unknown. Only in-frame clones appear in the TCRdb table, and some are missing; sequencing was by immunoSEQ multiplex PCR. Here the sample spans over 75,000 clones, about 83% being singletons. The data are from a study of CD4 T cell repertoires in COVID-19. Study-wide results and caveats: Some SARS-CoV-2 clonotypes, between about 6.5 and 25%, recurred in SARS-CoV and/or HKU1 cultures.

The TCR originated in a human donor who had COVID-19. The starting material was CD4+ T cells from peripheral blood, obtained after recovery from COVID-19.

As DNA, the CDR3 is TGTGCCAGCAGTGCCGAAAGGACCGGTAATTCACCCCTCCACTTT. This translates into CASSAERTGNSPLHF. This chain links TRBV6-4 with TRBJ1-6; D is unclear. Trimming left V 4 bases short and J 6 bases short, with 13 bases between. Germline CDR1 reads MRHNA; CDR2 reads SNTAGT. CDR3 size: 15 residues.